This T cell receptor (beta chain) was sequenced for a study of read filtering for tumor transcriptome and immune sequencing. About the study: Revised staging placed eight or nine patients in R-ISS I, approximately 16 in II, 6 or 7 in III. DNase treatment preceded whole-transcriptome library preparation. Study results and limitations: This fraction held mixed bone marrow immune cells after CD138-negative sorting. IR-seq captured clonotypes deeper and more reliably than RNA-seq.

This library used approximately 0.4 ug RNA and molecular barcoded adaptors spanning alpha/delta and beta/gamma chains. TCRdb re-derived calls from the reads in MiXCR, one entry per CDR3 protein. The sample yields 48,000 or so distinct CDR3 sequences, roughly 19% seen once. This clonotype has at least ten counts. Its antigen is undetermined. Germline loops: CDR1 MDHEN, CDR2 SYDVKM. CDR3 length equals 16 residues. Trimming at V came to 1 base and at J to 3 bases, leaving 8 bases not matched to a gene. The sequenced material came from a population of CD138-negative cells sorted from bone marrow. The TCR was taken from a donor over 35 with multiple myeloma. V gene TRBV28 combines with J gene TRBJ1-2, with TRBD1 matching over 7 bases. The CDR3 DNA is TGTGCCAGCAGTTTATCCGCCCGACAGGGCTACTATGGCTACACCTTC. As protein: CASSLSARQGYYGYTF.